The 31 T cell receptor beta chains below all came from one sample that was sequenced in a study of blood T cells in healthy people across ages. Sample-barcoded 5' priming and a J-beta primer mix drove a second PCR of about 7 to 11 cycles. TCRdb reprocessed the 5' RACE reads with MiXCR, giving one entry per CDR3 protein. The sample consists of 1.5 million to 2 million distinct CDR3 sequences, approximately 28% of them appearing once. Sequencing was carried out using blood. The receptors originated from a young woman in good health.

In this sample, this clonotype turned up a few times. The chain has TRBV10-2 and TRBJ2-2; tentative D call: TRBD2 (5 bases). This CDR3 has 13 residues. V shed 7 bases and J shed 5 bases, with 11 bases lying between them. Germline CDR1 reads WSHSY; CDR2 reads SAAADI. As DNA, the CDR3 is TGCGCCAGCACTTCGGGGAAGACCGGGGAGCTGTTTTTT. It translates to CASTSGKTGELFF.

This clonotype was observed a handful of times. This chain connects TRBV20-1 to TRBJ1-2, with D maybe TRBD1 (6 bases). V lost 6 bases, J lost 0 bases, and 14 bases lay in between. Per germline, CDR1 DFQATT and CDR2 SNEGSKA (reference sequence). The CDR3 consists of 14 residues. The CDR3 region has the DNA TGCAGTGCAGCTCAGGGGCATACTAACTATGGCTACACCTTC. This codes for CSAAQGHTNYGYTF.

The chain carries TRBV5-1 and TRBJ1-1; D gene unclear. Germline CDR1 and CDR2: SGHRS and YFSETQ. This CDR3 contains 15 residues. The V and J ends lost 0 bases and 3 bases respectively, with 12 bases between them. The CDR3 loop reads CASSLVGRADTEAFF. The CDR3 bases are TGCGCCAGCAGCTTGGTTGGGAGGGCGGACACTGAAGCTTTCTTT.

The chain is built from TRBV2 and TRBJ1-4, with D maybe TRBD1 (6 bases). V was pared by 7 bases and J by 13 bases, with 13 bases between. Germline V gene data show CDR1 as SNHLY and CDR2 as FYNNEI. The CDR3 consists of 11 residues. The CDR3 here is CASKGEMVLFF. CDR3 DNA sequence: TGTGCCAGCAAGGGGGAGATGGTACTGTTTTTT.

This clonotype was detected only a few times. The V and J genes are TRBV29-1 and TRBJ2-3; 8 bases align to TRBD1. The CDR3 is made up of 14 amino acids. The V gene's germline CDR1 is SQVTM and CDR2 ANQGSEA. Unmatched junction bases numbered 3, after V lost 3 bases and J lost 1 base. As DNA, the CDR3 is TGCAGCGTTGACTTGACAGGGGGCACAGATACGCAGTATTTT. Its protein is CSVDLTGGTDTQYF.

This clonotype is a singleton in its sample. This may stem from a read error, because a much larger clone lies one nucleotide away. This chain joins TRBV12-3 or TRBV12-4 and TRBJ2-4, with D perhaps matching TRBD1 or TRBD2 (5 bases each). The closer fit of TRBJ2-7 to the DNA end suggests the J call may be wrong. This CDR3 region has 13 residues. Here the CDR3 DNA reads TGTGTCAGCAACCGGGGCTCCCTTTACGAGCAGTACTTC. This translates into CVSNRGSLYEQYF.

This chain connects TRBV29-1 to TRBJ2-5; 10 nucleotides align to TRBD1. The germline CDR1 and CDR2 sequences are SQVTM and ANQGSEA. This CDR3 has 14 amino acids. The V segment lost 4 bases and the J segment 11 bases; nucleotides outside the gene matches: 13. The CDR3 coding sequence is TGCAGCGTTGGAATGTGGGACAGGGGCTATGAGCAGTACTTC. Protein: CSVGMWDRGYEQYF. Drawing the rest from reference TRBV29-1 and TRBJ2-5, the complete variable domain is SAVISQKPSRDICQRGTSLTIQCQVDSQVTMMFWYRQQPGQSLTLIATANQGSEATYESGFVIDKFPISRPNLTFSTLTVSNMSPEDSSIYLCSVGMWDRGYEQYFGPGTRLLVL.

CDR3 sequence: CASRKTATESYGYTF. The CDR3, as DNA: TGTGCCAGCAGGAAGACAGCCACTGAATCTTATGGCTACACCTTC. The chain employs TRBV27 and TRBJ1-2; weak D call: TRBD1 (5 bases). The CDR3 spans 15 residues. Per germline, CDR1 MNHEY and CDR2 SMNVEV (reference sequence). Trimming left V 6 bases short and J 5 bases short, with 19 bases between.

The genes are TRBV29-1 and TRBJ2-5, with TRBD2 as a possible D gene (6 bases). Gene TRBJ2-7 matches the end of the DNA better, so the J call may be wrong. CDR3 length: 13 amino acids. Germline V lookup: CDR1 SQVTM, CDR2 ANQGSEA. CDR3 DNA: TGCAGCGTTGACCGGGGGAGCCCCTACGAGCAGTACTTC. Translated: CSVDRGSPYEQYF.

This clonotype turned up a few times. This chain uses TRBV29-1 with TRBJ2-7; D is ambiguous. With 2 bases removed from V and 1 base from J, the gap between germline ends came to 9 bases. Per germline, CDR1 SQVTM and CDR2 ANQGSEA. The CDR3 length is 13 residues. The CDR3 DNA is TGCAGCGTTGAAAGAGCGCGGTCCTACGAGCAGTACTTC. Protein sequence: CSVERARSYEQYF.

The gene calls are TRBV7-9 and TRBJ2-3; 14 nucleotides match TRBD2. The V and J ends lost 4 bases and 1 base, in that order; junction bases with no gene match: 13. Germline V gives CDR1 SEHNR, CDR2 FQNEAQ (reference sequence). This CDR3 is built from 20 residues. The CDR3 reads CASSSKAGLAGEWGTDTQYF. DNA of the CDR3: TGTGCCAGCAGCTCTAAAGCGGGACTAGCGGGAGAATGGGGCACAGATACGCAGTATTTT.

This clonotype showed up just a few times. V is TRBV11-2 and J is TRBJ2-1; 7 bases align to TRBD2. The CDR3 is 17 residues long. V was pared by 5 bases and J by 9 bases, with 19 bases of the junction left unmatched. CDR1 and CDR2 from the germline V gene are SGHAT and FQNNGV. For the CDR3, the DNA is TGTGCCAGCAGCCCTCGGTCGACGAGCGGGGTTTGGGGTGAGCAGTTCTTC. The encoded protein is CASSPRSTSGVWGEQFF.

This clonotype was found many times. V usage is TRBV7-9 and J usage is TRBJ2-7; TRBD2 agrees at 12 bases. The V segment lost 1 base and the J segment 5 bases; nucleotides outside the gene matches: 0. This CDR3 region has 14 residues. Per germline, CDR1 SEHNR and CDR2 FQNEAQ (reference sequence). CDR3 residues: CASSLGLAGDEQYF. Here the CDR3 DNA reads TGTGCCAGCAGCTTAGGACTAGCGGGAGACGAGCAGTACTTC.

Of note for this clonotype: The CDR3 carries no conserved terminal phenylalanine or tryptophan, so it likely arises from a read error. This chain connects TRBV28 to TRBJ2-3, with TRBD2 as a possible D gene (5 bases). CDR1 MDHEN and CDR2 SYDVKM come from the germline V gene. V lost 3 bases and J 1 base, leaving 17 bases between the germline ends. This CDR3 has 17 amino acids. This CDR3 is CASSLSYRRSGTDTQYL. The CDR3, as DNA: TGTGCCAGCAGTTTGAGTTATCGGAGGTCCGGCACAGATACGCAGTATTTG.

The rearrangement uses TRBV7-9 and TRBJ1-4, with TRBD1 as a possible D gene (5 bases). The CDR3 has 15 residues. CDR1 SEHNR and CDR2 FQNEAQ come from the germline V gene (reference sequence). The V end lost 6 bases, the J end lost 5 bases, and 16 bases lay between the germline ends. DNA for the CDR3: TGTGCCAGCAGACTGCAACCCACAGGAAATGAAAAACTGTTTTTT. Amino acid sequence: CASRLQPTGNEKLFF.

The V and J genes are TRBV7-2 and TRBJ2-2, with a possible D match to TRBD2 (5 bases). The CDR3 has 15 residues. Germline assignment: CDR1 SGHTA and CDR2 FQGNSA. V was shortened by 2 bases and J by 4 bases, with 11 bases between the two germline ends. The CDR3 region is CASSLRGLFTGELFF. In DNA, the CDR3 is TGTGCCAGCAGCTTACGCGGGCTGTTCACCGGGGAGCTGTTTTTT.

CDR3 sequence (DNA): TGCAGTGCTAGAGATCGGGGGGGATTCACCTACGAGCAGTACTTC. Translation: CSARDRGGFTYEQYF. The gene calls are TRBV20-1 and TRBJ2-7, with TRBD2 matching 8 bases. CDR1 is DFQATT, CDR2 SNEGSKA, per germline (reference sequence). Trimming removed 0 bases from V and 2 bases from J; junction bases left unmatched: 6. CDR3 size: 15 residues.

The CDR3 loop reads CASSDPGTTNEKLFF. The CDR3 DNA reads TGTGCCAGCAGTGACCCAGGGACAACTAATGAAAAACTGTTTTTT. The V and J genes are TRBV25-1 and TRBJ1-4; D perhaps matches TRBD1 (5 bases). V lost 3 bases, J lost 0 bases, and 8 bases lay in between. Per germline, CDR1 MGHDK and CDR2 SYGVNS. The CDR3 covers 15 residues.

This clonotype occurred many times. The genes are TRBV6-5 and TRBJ1-2; 7 positions match TRBD1. The CDR3 covers 14 residues. Germline values: CDR1 MNHEY, CDR2 SVGAGI. The V and J ends lost 5 bases and 6 bases, in that order; junction bases with no gene match: 9. The CDR3 sequence: CASSRAGTENGYTF. CDR3 DNA: TGTGCCAGCAGTAGAGCGGGGACAGAAAATGGCTACACCTTC.

This clonotype was detected ten times or more. This chain uses TRBV10-2 with TRBJ1-5; D is undetermined. CDR3 length: 13 amino acids. Germline-derived CDR1 and CDR2 are WSHSY and SAAADI. Deletions cut 2 bases from V and 5 bases from J, with 7 bases between. The CDR3 DNA sequence: TGCGCCAGCAGTGAGGGCCGATATCAGCCCCAGCATTTT. Protein sequence: CASSEGRYQPQHF.

The chain links TRBV5-1 to TRBJ1-1; the D gene is possibly TRBD1 (5 bases). Deletions cut 1 base from V and 1 base from J, with 11 bases between. There are 15 residues in the CDR3. Germline-derived CDR1 and CDR2 are SGHRS and YFSETQ. CDR3 sequence reads: CASSLLPGRNTEAFF. CDR3 nucleotides: TGCGCCAGCAGCTTGCTCCCGGGACGGAACACTGAAGCTTTCTTT.

This clonotype came up once. One end of the junction varies from germline; a read error may be responsible. J is TRBJ1-2 and V is TRBV7-2; 7 bases are a match to TRBD1. The CDR3 extends over 15 amino acids. Germline V gene lookup returns CDR1 SGHTA and CDR2 FQGNSA. The CDR3, as DNA: TGTGTCAGCAGCCCCCTACGACAGGGAACCTATGGCTACACCTTC. Protein: CVSSPLRQGTYGYTF.

In regard to this clonotype: One end of the junction varies from germline; a read error may be responsible. The chain joins TRBV4-3 to TRBJ2-5, with unresolved D. The length of the CDR3 is 17 residues. CDR1 is LGHNA, CDR2 YSLEER, per germline. As DNA, the CDR3 is TGCACCAGCAGCCAAGATCAGGTATCCCGGGTAGGAGAGACCCAGTACTTC. It codes for CTSSQDQVSRVGETQYF.

This clonotype was observed a single time. This chain joins TRBV29-1 and TRBJ1-1; D unresolved. Trimming shortened V by 6 bases and J by 0 bases, and 11 bases separated the two germline ends. The CDR3 has 13 amino acids. Germline-derived CDR1 and CDR2 are SQVTM and ANQGSEA. The CDR3 region is CSVASLMNTEAFF. The CDR3 nucleotides are TGCAGCGTGGCCTCCCTTATGAACACTGAAGCTTTCTTT.

The chain is built from TRBV6-1 and TRBJ1-2, with a possible D match to TRBD1 (6 bases). V lost 2 bases and J 2 bases, leaving 18 bases between the germline ends. CDR1 and CDR2 (germline): MNHNS, SASEGT. The CDR3 loop spans 17 amino acids. DNA for the CDR3: TGTGCCAGCAGTGAAAGGGGGACATGGCGCCCCAACTATGGCTACACCTTC. It yields the protein CASSERGTWRPNYGYTF.

With respect to this clonotype: This may stem from a read error, because a much larger clone lies one nucleotide away. CDR3 residues: CASTLGQPCGTQYF. In DNA form, the CDR3 reads TGTGCCAGCACCCTGGGACAGCCGTGCGGGACCCAGTACTTC. This chain joins TRBV12-3 or TRBV12-4 and TRBJ2-5; 7 bases are shared with TRBD1. V shed 7 bases, J shed 7 bases, and the junction held 12 bases outside the gene matches. The CDR3 runs to 14 residues.

A few counts support this clonotype. The rearrangement uses TRBV7-6 and TRBJ2-7; maybe TRBD1 (5 bases). This CDR3 region has 15 residues. Trimming pared 2 bases from V and 2 bases from J, leaving 13 bases between. Germline lookup yields CDR1 SGHVS and CDR2 FNYEAQ. CDR3 in amino acids: CASSLLDDSTYEQYF. The CDR3 DNA reads as TGTGCCAGCAGCTTACTAGATGACAGCACCTACGAGCAGTACTTC.

The genes are TRBV7-6 and TRBJ2-7; D is ambiguous. The germline V gene encodes CDR1 SGHVS and CDR2 FNYEAQ. The CDR3 sequence is 16 residues long. The V end lost 1 base, the J end lost 0 bases, and 13 bases lay between the germline ends. Written as DNA, the CDR3 is TGTGCCAGCAGCTTAGGCCCCACCGGCCGCTCCTACGAGCAGTACTTC. Its protein is CASSLGPTGRSYEQYF.

V is TRBV5-1 and J is TRBJ2-7; D is perhaps TRBD2 (7 bases). Germline assignment: CDR1 SGHRS and CDR2 YFSETQ. The length of the CDR3 is 14 residues. Trimming removed 4 bases from V and 5 bases from J, with 16 bases in between. CDR3 sequence: CASSGGGRVNEQYF. The CDR3 DNA follows: TGCGCCAGCAGCGGGGGGGGCAGGGTGAACGAGCAGTACTTC.

This clonotype was detected only once. This rearrangement joins TRBV29-1 to TRBJ2-5; TRBD1 matches 9 bases. Per the germline V gene, CDR1 is SQVTM and CDR2 is ANQGSEA. Germline trimming cut 7 bases from V and 13 bases from J; bases unmatched to any gene: 16. CDR3 length: 13 amino acids. The CDR3 bases are TGCAGCGGAGGACAGGGGACATCCTACGAGCGGTACTTC. Translated, it gives CSGGQGTSYERYF.

In this sample, this clonotype turned up many times. The genes are TRBV5-1 and TRBJ2-1; TRBD2 agrees at 16 bases. Germline loops: CDR1 SGHRS, CDR2 YFSETQ. Germline trimming cut 3 bases from V and 6 bases from J; bases unmatched to any gene: 6. The CDR3 extends over 17 amino acids. The CDR3 DNA sequence: TGCGCCAGCAGCTCGGGACTAGCGGGAGGGATTCTCAATGAGCAGTTCTTC. It is translated as CASSSGLAGGILNEQFF.